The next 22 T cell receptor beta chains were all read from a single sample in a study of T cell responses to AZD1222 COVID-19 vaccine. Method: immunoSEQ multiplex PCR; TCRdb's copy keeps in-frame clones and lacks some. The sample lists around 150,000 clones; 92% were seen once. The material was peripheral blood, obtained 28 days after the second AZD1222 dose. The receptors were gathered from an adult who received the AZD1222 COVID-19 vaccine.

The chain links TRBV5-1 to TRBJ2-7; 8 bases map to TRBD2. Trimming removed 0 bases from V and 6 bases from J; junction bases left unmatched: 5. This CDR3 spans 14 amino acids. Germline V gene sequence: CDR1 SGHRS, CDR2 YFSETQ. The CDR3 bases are TGCGCCAGCAGCTTGGATCTAGCGGGCGGCGAGCAGTACTTC. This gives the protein CASSLDLAGGEQYF. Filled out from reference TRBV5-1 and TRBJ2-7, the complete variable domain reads KAGVTQTPRYLIKTRGQQVTLSCSPISGHRSVSWYQQTPGQGLQFLFEYFSETQRNKGNFPGRFSGRQFSNSRSEMNVSTLELGDSALYLCASSLDLAGGEQYFGPGTRLTVT.

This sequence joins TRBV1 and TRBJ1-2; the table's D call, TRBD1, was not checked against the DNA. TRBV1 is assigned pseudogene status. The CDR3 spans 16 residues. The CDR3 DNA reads TGCACCAGCAGCCAGGAATCAGACAGGGCCGGTCATGGCTACACCTTC. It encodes CTSSQESDRAGHGYTF.

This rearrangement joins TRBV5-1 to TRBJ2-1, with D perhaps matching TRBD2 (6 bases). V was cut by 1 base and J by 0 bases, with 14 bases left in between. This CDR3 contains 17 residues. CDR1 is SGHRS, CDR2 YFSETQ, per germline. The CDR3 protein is CASSLNGLANSYNEQFF. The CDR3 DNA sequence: TGCGCCAGCAGCTTGAATGGCCTAGCGAACTCCTACAATGAGCAGTTCTTC.

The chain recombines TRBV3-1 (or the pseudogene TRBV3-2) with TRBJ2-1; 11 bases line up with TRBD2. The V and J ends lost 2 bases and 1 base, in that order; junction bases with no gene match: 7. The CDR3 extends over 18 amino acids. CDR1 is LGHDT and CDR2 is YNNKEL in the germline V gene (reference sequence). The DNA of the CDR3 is TGTGCCAGCAGCCAAAGCCCGACTAGCGGGACTTCCTACAATGAGCAGTTCTTC. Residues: CASSQSPTSGTSYNEQFF.

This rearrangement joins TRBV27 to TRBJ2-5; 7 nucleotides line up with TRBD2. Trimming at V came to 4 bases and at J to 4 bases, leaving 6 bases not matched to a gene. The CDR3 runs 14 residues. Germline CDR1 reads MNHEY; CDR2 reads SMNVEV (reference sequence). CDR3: CASSWGGRGETQYF. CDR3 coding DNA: TGTGCCAGCAGTTGGGGAGGGAGAGGAGAGACCCAGTACTTC.

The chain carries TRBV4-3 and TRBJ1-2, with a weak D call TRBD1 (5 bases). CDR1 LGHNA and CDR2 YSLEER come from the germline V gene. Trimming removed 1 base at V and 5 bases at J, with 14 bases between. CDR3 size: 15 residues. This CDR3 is CASSQGGTGYYGYTF. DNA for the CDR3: TGCGCCAGCAGCCAAGGGGGAACAGGTTATTATGGCTACACCTTC.

CDR3 in amino acids: CASSQDRGFAAQYF. The CDR3 DNA reads as TGTGCCAGCAGCCAAGATAGGGGGTTCGCGGCCCAGTACTTC. The chain links TRBV3-1 (or the pseudogene TRBV3-2) to TRBJ2-5; maybe TRBD1 (6 bases). Germline V CDR1 and CDR2: LGHDT, YNNKEL (reference sequence). There are 14 residues in the CDR3. The V end lost 0 bases, the J end lost 9 bases, and 14 bases lay between the germline ends.

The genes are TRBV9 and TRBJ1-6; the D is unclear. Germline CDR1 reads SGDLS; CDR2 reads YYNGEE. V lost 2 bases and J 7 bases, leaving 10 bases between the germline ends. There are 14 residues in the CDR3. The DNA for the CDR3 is TGTGCCAGCAGCGTCGGGTGGCGGAATTCACCCCTCCACTTT. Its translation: CASSVGWRNSPLHF.

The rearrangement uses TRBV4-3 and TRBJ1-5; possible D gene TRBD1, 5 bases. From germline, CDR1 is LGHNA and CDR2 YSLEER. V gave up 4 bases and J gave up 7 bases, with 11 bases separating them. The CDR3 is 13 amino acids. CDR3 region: CASSRFRDQPQHF. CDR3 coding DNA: TGCGCCAGCAGCCGTTTCAGGGACCAGCCCCAGCATTTT.

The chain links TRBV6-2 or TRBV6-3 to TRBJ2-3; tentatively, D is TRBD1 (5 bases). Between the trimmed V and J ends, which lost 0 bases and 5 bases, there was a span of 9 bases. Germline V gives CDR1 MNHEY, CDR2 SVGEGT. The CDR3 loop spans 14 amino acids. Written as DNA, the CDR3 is TGTGCCAGCAGTTACTCTTGGGGCGAAGATACGCAGTATTTT. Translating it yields CASSYSWGEDTQYF.

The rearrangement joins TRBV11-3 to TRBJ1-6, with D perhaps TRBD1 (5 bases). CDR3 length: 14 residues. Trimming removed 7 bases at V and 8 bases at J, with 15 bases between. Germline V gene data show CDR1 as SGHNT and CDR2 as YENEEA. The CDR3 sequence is CASTLTVRDSPLHF. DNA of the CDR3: TGTGCCAGCACCCTGACAGTTCGCGATTCACCCCTCCACTTT.

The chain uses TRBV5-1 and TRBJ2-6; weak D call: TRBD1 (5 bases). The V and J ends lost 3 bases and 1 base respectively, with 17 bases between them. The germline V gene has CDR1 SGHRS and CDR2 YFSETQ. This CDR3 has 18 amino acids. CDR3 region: CASSSPDLTVSGANVLTF. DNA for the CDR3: TGCGCCAGCAGCTCTCCCGATCTGACAGTATCTGGGGCCAACGTCCTGACTTTC.

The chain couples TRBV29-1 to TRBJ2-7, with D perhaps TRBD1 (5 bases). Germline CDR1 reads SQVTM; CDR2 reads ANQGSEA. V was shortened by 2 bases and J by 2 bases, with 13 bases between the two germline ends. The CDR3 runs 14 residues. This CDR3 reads CSVEFATATYEQYF. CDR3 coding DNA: TGCAGCGTTGAATTTGCGACAGCCACCTACGAGCAGTACTTC.

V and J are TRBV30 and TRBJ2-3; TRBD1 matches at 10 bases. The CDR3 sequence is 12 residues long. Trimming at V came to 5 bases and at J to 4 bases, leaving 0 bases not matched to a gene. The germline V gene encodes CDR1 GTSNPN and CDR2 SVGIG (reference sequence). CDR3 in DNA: TGTGCCTGGGGGACAGGGGCAGATACGCAGTATTTT. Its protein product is CAWGTGADTQYF.

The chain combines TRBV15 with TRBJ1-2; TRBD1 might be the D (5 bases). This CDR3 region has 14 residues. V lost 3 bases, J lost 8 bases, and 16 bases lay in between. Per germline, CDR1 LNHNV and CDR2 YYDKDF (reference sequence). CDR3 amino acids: CATSSYVGGGGYTF. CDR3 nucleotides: TGTGCCACCAGCAGCTACGTCGGGGGAGGGGGCTACACCTTC.

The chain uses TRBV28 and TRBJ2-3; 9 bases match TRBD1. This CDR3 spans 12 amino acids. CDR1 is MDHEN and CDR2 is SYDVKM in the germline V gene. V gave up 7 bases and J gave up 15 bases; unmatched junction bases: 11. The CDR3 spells CASTARDRARYF. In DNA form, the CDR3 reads TGTGCCAGCACAGCCCGGGACAGGGCACGTTATTTT.

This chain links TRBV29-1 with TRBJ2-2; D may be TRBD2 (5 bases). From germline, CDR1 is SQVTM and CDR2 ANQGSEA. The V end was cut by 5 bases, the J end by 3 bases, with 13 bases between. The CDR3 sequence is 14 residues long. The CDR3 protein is CSVSDTGDTGELFF. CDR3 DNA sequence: TGCAGCGTTTCCGACACCGGGGACACCGGGGAGCTGTTTTTT.

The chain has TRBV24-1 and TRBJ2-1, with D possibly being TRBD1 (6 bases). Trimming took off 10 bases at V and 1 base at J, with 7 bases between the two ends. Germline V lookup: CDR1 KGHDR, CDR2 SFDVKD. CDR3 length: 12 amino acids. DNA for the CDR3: TGTGCCACTCAGGGGTCCTACAATGAGCAGTTCTTC. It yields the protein CATQGSYNEQFF.

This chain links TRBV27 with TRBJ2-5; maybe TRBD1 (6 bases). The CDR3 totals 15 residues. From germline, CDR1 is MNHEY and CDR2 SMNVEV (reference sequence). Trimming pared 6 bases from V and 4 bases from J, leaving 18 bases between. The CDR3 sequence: CASSPNRDSTETQYF. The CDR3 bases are TGTGCCAGCAGCCCCAACAGGGATTCGACAGAGACCCAGTACTTC.

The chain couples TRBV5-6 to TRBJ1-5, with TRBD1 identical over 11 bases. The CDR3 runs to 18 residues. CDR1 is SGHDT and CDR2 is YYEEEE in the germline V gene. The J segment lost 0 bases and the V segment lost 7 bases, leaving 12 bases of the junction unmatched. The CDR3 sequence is CASPICGDRGDSNQPQHF. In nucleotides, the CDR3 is TGTGCCAGCCCAATTTGTGGGGACAGGGGGGATAGCAATCAGCCCCAGCATTTT.

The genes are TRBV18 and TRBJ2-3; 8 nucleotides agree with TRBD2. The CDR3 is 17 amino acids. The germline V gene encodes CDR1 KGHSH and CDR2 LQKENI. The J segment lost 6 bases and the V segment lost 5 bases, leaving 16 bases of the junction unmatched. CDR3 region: CASSRAPVSGAGDTQYF. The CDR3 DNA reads TGTGCCAGCTCAAGGGCTCCCGTTAGCGGGGCCGGGGATACGCAGTATTTT. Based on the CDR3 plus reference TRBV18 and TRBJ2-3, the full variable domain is NAGVMQNPRHLVRRRGQEARLRCSPMKGHSHVYWYRQLPEEGLKFMVYLQKENIIDESGMPKERFSAEFPKEGPSILRIQQVVRGDSAAYFCASSRAPVSGAGDTQYFGPGTRLTVL.

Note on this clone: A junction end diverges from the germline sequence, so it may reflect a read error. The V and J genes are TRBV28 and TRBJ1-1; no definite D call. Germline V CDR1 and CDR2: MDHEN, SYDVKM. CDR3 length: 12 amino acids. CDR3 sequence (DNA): TGTGCCAGCAGGCTTATAAACATTGAAGCTTTCTTT. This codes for CASRLINIEAFF.